The T cell receptor beta chain under discussion was sequenced for a study of blood T cell repertoires in COVID-19. Study information: Acute-phase and convalescent COVID-19 samples originated in the United States, Italy and Spain. PBMCs, B-cell-depleted T cells, or T cells provided the cDNA or gDNA that made up the material.

Authors' processing steps: From reference gene primer amplification, estimates of nucleated cell counts were derived. The protocol was immunoSEQ multiplex PCR, while the TCRdb copy is restricted to in-frame clones and leaves out a portion. V, J and clone size are those of that table, while D and trimming were read from the DNA. The repertoire holds around 120,000 clones, with approximately 80% as singletons. V lost 2 bases and J lost 4, with 12 bases in between. The CDR3 has 15 amino acids. Germline V gives CDR1 SGHAT, CDR2 FQNNGV. The material sequenced was peripheral blood. This chain links TRBV11-2 with TRBJ1-5; weak D call: TRBD1 (5 bases). This sequence was found in a man between 65 and 79 years old with active or convalescent COVID-19. The CDR3 sequence is CASSLSGGTNQPQHF. CDR3 nucleotide sequence: TGTGCCAGCAGCTTATCGGGGGGGACTAATCAGCCCCAGCATTTT.